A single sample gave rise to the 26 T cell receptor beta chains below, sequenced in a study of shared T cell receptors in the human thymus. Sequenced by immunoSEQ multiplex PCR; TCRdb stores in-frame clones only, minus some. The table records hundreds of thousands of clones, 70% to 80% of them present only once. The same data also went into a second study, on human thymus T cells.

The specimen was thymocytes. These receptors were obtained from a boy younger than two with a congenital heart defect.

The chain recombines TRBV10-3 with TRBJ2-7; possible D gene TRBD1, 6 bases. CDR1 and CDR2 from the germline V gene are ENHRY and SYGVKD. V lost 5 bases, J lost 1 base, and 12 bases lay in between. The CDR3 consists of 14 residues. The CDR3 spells CAISTRDTSYEQYF. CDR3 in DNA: TGTGCCATCAGTACCCGGGACACATCCTACGAGCAGTACTTC.

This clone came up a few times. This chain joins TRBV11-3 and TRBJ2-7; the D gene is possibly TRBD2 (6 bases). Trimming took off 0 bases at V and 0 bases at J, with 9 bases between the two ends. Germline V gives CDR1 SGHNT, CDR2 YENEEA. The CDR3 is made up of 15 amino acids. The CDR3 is CASSLEKRASYEQYF. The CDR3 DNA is TGTGCCAGCAGCTTAGAAAAGCGGGCCTCCTACGAGCAGTACTTC.

The CDR3 is CASWGDTEAFF. For the CDR3, the DNA is TGCGCCAGTTGGGGAGACACTGAAGCTTTCTTT. V usage is TRBV10-2 and J usage is TRBJ1-1; D is uncertain. Deletions cut 9 bases from V and 3 bases from J, with 8 bases between. CDR1 and CDR2 (germline): WSHSY, SAAADI. This CDR3 is 11 amino acids long.

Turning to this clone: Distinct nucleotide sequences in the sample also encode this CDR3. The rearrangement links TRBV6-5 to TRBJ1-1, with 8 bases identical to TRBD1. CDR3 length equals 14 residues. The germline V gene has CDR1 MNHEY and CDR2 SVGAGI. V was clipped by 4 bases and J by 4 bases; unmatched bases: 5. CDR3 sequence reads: CASSLDRGGTEAFF. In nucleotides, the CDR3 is TGTGCCAGCAGTTTAGACAGGGGCGGCACTGAAGCTTTCTTT.

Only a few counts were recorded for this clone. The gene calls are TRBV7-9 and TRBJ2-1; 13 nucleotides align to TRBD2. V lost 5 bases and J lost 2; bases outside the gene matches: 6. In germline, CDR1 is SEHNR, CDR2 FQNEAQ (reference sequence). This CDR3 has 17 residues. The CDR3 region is CASSRWTSGSPYNEQFF. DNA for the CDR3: TGTGCCAGCAGCCGTTGGACTAGCGGGAGTCCCTACAATGAGCAGTTCTTC.

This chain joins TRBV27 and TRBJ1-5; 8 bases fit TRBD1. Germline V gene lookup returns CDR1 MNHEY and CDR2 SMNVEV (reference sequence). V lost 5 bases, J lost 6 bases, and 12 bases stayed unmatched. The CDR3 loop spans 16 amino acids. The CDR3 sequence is CASSPTDRDGGQPQHF. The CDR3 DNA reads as TGTGCCAGCAGTCCCACGGACAGGGACGGTGGTCAGCCCCAGCATTTT.

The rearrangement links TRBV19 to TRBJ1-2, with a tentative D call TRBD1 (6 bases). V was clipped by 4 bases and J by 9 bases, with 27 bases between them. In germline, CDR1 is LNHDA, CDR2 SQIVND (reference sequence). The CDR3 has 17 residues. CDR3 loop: CASSTGTRRRKGSSYTF. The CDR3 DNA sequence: TGTGCCAGTAGTACCGGGACAAGGAGGCGGAAAGGTTCTAGCTACACCTTC.

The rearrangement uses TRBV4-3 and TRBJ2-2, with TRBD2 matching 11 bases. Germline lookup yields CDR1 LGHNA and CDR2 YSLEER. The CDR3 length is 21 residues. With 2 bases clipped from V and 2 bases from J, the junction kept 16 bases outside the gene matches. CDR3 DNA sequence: TGCGCCAGCAGCCAAACCACCATTTTGGTACTAGCGGGAGAAAACACCGGGGAGCTGTTTTTT. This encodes CASSQTTILVLAGENTGELFF.

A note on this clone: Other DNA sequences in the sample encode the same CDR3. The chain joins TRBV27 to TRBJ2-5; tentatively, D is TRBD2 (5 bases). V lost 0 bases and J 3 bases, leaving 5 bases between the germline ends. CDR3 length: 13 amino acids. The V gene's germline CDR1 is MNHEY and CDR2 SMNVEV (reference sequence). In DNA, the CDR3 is TGTGCCAGCAGTTTATCGCGGGAAGAGACCCAGTACTTC. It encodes CASSLSREETQYF.

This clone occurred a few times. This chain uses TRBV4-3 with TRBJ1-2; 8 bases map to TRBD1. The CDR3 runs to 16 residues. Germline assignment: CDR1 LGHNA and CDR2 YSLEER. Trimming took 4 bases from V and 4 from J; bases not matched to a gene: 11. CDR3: CASSRNRTGRIYGYTF. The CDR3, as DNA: TGCGCCAGCAGCCGGAATAGGACAGGGAGGATCTATGGCTACACCTTC.

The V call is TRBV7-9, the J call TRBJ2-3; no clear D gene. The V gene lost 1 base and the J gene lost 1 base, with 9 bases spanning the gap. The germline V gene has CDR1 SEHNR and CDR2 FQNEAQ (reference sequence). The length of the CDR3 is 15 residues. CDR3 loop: CASSLVGRGTDTQYF. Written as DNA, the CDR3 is TGTGCCAGCAGCTTAGTTGGTCGGGGCACAGATACGCAGTATTTT. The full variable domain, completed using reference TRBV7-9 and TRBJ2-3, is DTGVSQNPRHKITKRGQNVTFRCDPISEHNRLYWYRQTLGQGPEFLTYFQNEAQLEKSRLLSDRFSAERPKGSFSTLEIQRTEQGDSAMYLCASSLVGRGTDTQYFGPGTRLTVL.

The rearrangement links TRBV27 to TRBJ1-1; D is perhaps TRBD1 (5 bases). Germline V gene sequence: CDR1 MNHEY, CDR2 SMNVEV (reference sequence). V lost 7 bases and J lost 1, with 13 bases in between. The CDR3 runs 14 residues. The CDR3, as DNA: TGTGCCAGCAATACGGGGGTTCCGAACACTGAAGCTTTCTTT. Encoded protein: CASNTGVPNTEAFF.

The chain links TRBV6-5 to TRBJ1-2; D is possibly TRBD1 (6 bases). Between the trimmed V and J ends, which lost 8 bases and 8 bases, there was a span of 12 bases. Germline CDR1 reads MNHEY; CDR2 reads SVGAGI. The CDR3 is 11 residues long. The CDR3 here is CASPGGSGYTF. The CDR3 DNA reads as TGTGCCAGCCCGGGGGGCAGCGGCTACACCTTC.

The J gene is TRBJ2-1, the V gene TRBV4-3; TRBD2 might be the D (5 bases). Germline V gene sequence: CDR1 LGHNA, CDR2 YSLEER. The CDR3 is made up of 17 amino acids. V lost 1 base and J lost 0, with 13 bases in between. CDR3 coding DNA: TGCGCCAGCAGCCAAGTCGTAAAGCGGAGCTCCTACAATGAGCAGTTCTTC. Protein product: CASSQVVKRSSYNEQFF.

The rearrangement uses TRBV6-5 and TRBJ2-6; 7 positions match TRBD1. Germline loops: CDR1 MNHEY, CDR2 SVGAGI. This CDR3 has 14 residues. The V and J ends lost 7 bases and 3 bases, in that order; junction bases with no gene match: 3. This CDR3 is CASKGAIGANVLTF. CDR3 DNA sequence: TGTGCCAGCAAGGGGGCCATTGGGGCCAACGTCCTGACTTTC.

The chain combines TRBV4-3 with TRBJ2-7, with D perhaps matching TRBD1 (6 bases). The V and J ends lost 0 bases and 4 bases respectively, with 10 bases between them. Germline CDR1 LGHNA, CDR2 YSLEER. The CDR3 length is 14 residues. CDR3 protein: CASSQDAGVYEQYF. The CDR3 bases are TGCGCCAGCAGCCAAGACGCAGGGGTGTACGAGCAGTACTTC.

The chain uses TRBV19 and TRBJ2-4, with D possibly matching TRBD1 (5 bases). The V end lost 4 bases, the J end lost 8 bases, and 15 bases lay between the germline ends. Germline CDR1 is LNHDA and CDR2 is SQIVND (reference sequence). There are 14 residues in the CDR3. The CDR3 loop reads CASSSKGRSDIQYF. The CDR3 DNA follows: TGTGCCAGTAGTAGCAAGGGGCGGTCGGACATTCAGTACTTC. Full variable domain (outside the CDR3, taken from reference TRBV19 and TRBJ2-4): DGGITQSPKYLFRKEGQNVTLSCEQNLNHDAMYWYRQDPGQGLRLIYYSQIVNDFQKGDIAEGYSVSREKKESFPLTVTSAQKNPTAFYLCASSSKGRSDIQYFGAGTRLSVL.

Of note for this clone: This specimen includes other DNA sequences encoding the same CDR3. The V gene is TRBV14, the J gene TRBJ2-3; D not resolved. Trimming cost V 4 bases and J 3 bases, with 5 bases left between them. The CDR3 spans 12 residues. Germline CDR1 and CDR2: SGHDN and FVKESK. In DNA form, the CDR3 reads TGTGCCAGCAGCCGTCGTACAGATACGCAGTATTTT. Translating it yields CASSRRTDTQYF.

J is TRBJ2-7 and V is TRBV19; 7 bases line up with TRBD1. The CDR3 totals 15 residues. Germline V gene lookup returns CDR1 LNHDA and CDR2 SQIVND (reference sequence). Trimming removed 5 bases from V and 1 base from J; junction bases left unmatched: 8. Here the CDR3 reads CASSLRQGRSYEQYF. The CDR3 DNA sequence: TGTGCCAGTAGTTTGCGACAGGGCAGATCCTACGAGCAGTACTTC.

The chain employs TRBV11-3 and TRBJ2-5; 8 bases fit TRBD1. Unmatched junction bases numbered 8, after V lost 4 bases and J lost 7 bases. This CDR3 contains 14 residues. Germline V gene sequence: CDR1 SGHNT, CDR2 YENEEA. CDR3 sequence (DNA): TGTGCCAGCAGCTCGGACAGGGAGTCGCGGACCCAGTACTTC. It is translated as CASSSDRESRTQYF. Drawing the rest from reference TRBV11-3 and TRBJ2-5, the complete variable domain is EAGVVQSPRYKIIEKKQPVAFWCNPISGHNTLYWYLQNLGQGPELLIRYENEEAVDDSQLPKDRFSAERLKGVDSTLKIQPAELGDSAVYLCASSSDRESRTQYFGPGTRLLVL.

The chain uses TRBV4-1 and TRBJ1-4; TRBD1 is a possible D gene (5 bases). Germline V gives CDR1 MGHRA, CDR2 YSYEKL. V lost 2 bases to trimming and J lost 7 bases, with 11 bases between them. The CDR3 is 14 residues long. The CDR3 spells CASSQTIDSEKLFF. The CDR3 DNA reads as TGCGCCAGCAGCCAAACCATAGACAGTGAAAAACTGTTTTTT.

The CDR3: CASNGGGRRTEAFF. CDR3 coding DNA: TGTGCCAGCAATGGGGGGGGAAGGAGAACTGAAGCTTTCTTT. V is TRBV27 and J is TRBJ1-1; a weak D match, TRBD1 (5 bases). CDR1 is MNHEY, CDR2 SMNVEV, per germline (reference sequence). The CDR3 sequence is 14 residues long. Trimming stripped 7 bases from V and 5 bases from J, with 17 bases between.

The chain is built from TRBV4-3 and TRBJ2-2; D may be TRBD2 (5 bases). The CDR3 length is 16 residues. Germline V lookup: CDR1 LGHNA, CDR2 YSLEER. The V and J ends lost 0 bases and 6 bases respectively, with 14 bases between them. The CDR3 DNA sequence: TGCGCCAGCAGCCAAGACCCTAGCCTCCTCGCCGGGGAGCTGTTTTTT. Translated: CASSQDPSLLAGELFF.

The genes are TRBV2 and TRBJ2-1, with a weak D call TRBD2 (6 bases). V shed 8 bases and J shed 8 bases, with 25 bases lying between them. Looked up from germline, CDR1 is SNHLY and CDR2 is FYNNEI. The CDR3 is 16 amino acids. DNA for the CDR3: TGTGCCAGCTCTGGGGGGAGGCTATTTGGCCTGCATGAGCAGTTCTTC. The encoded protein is CASSGGRLFGLHEQFF.

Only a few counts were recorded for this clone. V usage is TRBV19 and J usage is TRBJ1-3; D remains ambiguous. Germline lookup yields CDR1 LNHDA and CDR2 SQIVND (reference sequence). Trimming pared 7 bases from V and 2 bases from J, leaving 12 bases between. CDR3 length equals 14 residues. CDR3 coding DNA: TGTGCCAGTACCCTGGTGGTAGCTGGAAACACCATATATTTT. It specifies CASTLVVAGNTIYF.

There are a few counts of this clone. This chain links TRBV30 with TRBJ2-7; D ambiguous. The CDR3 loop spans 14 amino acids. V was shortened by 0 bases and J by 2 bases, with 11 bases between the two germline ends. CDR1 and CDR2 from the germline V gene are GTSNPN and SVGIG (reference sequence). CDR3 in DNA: TGTGCCTGGAGTGTTCGAGGCCACCCCTACGAGCAGTACTTC. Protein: CAWSVRGHPYEQYF.